Listed here are 5 T cell receptor beta chains from one sample, sequenced in a study of CD8+ T cells in alopecia areata. As the sequencing template, cDNA was produced by extracting RNA and reverse transcribing it. Data came from immunoSEQ multiplex PCR; TCRdb stores just in-frame clones and leaves some out. Counted here are 150,000 or so clones, around 71% occurring once; the ten biggest clones make up over 0.85%. Treatment described: oral pan-JAK inhibitor, 5-10 mg twice daily. Sample: CD4+ T cells sorted from blood, taken at week 4, from a patient treated with tofacitinib. All receptors come from a human donor with alopecia areata.

The CDR3 loop is CSVVTSGLADTQYF. The CDR3 DNA reads TGCAGCGTTGTGACTAGCGGGTTAGCAGATACGCAGTATTTT. The chain uses TRBV29-1 and TRBJ2-3; 10 bases match TRBD2. The germline gives CDR1 SQVTM, CDR2 ANQGSEA. The V gene end was trimmed by 4 bases and the J gene end by 4 bases; junction bases not matched to a gene: 5. The CDR3 loop spans 14 amino acids.

Only one count was recorded for this clone. This rearrangement joins TRBV30 to TRBJ2-3; 11 bases are a match to TRBD2. Trimming cost V 1 base and J 2 bases; bases outside gene matches: 11. Germline-derived CDR1 and CDR2 are GTSNPN and SVGIG (reference sequence). This CDR3 has 18 amino acids. The CDR3: CAWSELAGAIVYTDTQYF. CDR3 DNA: TGTGCCTGGAGTGAACTAGCGGGGGCCATAGTTTACACAGATACGCAGTATTTT.

The chain employs TRBV13 and TRBJ1-3; no clear D gene. Between the trimmed V and J ends, which lost 2 bases and 4 bases, there was a span of 12 bases. The germline V gene has CDR1 PRHDT and CDR2 FYEKMQ (reference sequence). This CDR3 spans 15 amino acids. DNA of the CDR3: TGTGCCAGCAGCTTACCCCCCGTACCGGGAAACACCATATATTTT. It yields the protein CASSLPPVPGNTIYF.

V gene TRBV7-9 combines with J gene TRBJ1-2; D call uncertain. Germline V gene lookup returns CDR1 SEHNR and CDR2 FQNEAQ (reference sequence). Trimming removed 5 bases at V and 4 bases at J, with 5 bases between. The CDR3 has 11 amino acids. CDR3: CASSPGYGYTF. In nucleotides, the CDR3 is TGTGCCAGCAGCCCTGGCTATGGCTACACCTTC.

The CDR3 DNA follows: TGTGCCTGGAATAAAGGGGGCTACTATGGCTACACCTTC. Protein product: CAWNKGGYYGYTF. The chain is built from TRBV30 and TRBJ1-2, with 7 bases matching TRBD1. Losses at the gene ends were 4 bases for V and 3 bases for J; bases not matched to a gene: 5. Germline assignment: CDR1 GTSNPN and CDR2 SVGIG (reference sequence). CDR3 length: 13 amino acids.